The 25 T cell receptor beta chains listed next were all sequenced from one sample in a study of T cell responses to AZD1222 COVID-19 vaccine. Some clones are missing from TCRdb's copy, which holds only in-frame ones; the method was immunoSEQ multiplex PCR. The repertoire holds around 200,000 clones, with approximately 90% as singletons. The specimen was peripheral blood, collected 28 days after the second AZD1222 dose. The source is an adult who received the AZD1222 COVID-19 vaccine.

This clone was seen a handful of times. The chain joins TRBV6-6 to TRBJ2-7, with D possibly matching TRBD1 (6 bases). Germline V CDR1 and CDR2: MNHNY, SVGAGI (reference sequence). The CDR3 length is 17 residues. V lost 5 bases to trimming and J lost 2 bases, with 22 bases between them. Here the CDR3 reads CASSHGSPGQGAYEQYF. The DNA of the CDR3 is TGTGCCAGCAGTCATGGATCCCCGGGACAAGGGGCCTACGAGCAGTACTTC.

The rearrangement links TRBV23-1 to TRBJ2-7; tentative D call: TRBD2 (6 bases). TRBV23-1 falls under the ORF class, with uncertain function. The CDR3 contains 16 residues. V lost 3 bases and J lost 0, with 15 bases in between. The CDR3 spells CASSHLGGSSSYEQYF. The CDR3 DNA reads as TGCGCCAGCAGTCACCTCGGGGGTTCGAGCTCCTACGAGCAGTACTTC.

The CDR3 nucleotides are TGTGCCACCAGGAGCTCTGGAAACACCATATATTTT. Protein: CATRSSGNTIYF. The V and J genes are TRBV6-5 and TRBJ1-3; D gene unclear. The CDR3 consists of 12 residues. Germline loops: CDR1 MNHEY, CDR2 SVGAGI. V shed 10 bases and J shed 0 bases, with 7 bases lying between them.

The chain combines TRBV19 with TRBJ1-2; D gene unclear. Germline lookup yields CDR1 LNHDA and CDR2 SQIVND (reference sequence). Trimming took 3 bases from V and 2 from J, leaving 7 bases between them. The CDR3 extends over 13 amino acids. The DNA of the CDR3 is TGTGCCAGTAGTATTAACGGAAACTATGGCTACACCTTC. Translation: CASSINGNYGYTF. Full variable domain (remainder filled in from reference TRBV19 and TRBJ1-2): DGGITQSPKYLFRKEGQNVTLSCEQNLNHDAMYWYRQDPGQGLRLIYYSQIVNDFQKGDIAEGYSVSREKKESFPLTVTSAQKNPTAFYLCASSINGNYGYTFGSGTRLTVV.

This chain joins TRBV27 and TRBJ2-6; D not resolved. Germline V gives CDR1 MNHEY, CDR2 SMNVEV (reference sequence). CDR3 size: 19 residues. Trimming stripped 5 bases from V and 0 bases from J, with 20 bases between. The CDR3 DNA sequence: TGTGCCAGCAGTAACGGTTATGGCAGGCTACACTCTGGGGCCAACGTCCTGACTTTC. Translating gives CASSNGYGRLHSGANVLTF.

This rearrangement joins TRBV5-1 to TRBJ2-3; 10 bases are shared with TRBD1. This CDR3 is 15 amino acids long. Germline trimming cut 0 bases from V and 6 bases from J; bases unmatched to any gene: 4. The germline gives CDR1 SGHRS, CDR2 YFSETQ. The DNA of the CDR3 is TGCGCCAGCAGCTTGGGACAGGGGGCTCGGGATACGCAGTATTTT. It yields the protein CASSLGQGARDTQYF.

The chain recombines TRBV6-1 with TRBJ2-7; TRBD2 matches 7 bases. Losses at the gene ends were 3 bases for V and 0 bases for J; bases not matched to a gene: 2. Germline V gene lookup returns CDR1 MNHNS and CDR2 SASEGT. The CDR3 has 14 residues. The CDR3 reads CASSEGLRSYEQYF. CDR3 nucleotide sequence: TGTGCCAGCAGTGAGGGACTACGCTCCTACGAGCAGTACTTC.

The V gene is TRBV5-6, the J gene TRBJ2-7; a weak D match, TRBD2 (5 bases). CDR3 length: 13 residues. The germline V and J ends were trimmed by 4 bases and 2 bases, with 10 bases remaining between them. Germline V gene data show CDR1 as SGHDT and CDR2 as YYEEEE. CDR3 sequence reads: CASSRPGTYEQYF. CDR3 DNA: TGTGCCAGCAGCCGGCCGGGAACCTACGAGCAGTACTTC.

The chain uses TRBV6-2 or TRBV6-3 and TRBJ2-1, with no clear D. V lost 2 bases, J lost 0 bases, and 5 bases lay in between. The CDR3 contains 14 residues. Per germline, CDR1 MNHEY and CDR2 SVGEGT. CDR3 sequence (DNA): TGTGCCAGCAGTTACCCCAGCTCCTACAATGAGCAGTTCTTC. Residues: CASSYPSSYNEQFF.

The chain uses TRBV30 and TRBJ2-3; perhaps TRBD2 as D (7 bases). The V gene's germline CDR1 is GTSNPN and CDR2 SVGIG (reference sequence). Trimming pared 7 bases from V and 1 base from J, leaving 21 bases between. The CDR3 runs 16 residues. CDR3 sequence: CASSVGGQLGTDTQYF. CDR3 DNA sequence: TGTGCCTCATCAGTGGGGGGGCAATTGGGCACAGATACGCAGTATTTT.

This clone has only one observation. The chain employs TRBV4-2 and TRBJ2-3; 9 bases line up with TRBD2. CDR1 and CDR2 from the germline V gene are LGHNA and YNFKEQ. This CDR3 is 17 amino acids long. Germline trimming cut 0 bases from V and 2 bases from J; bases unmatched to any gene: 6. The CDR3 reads CASSQDSLAGHTDTQYF. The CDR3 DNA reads TGTGCCAGCAGCCAAGACTCGCTAGCGGGGCACACAGATACGCAGTATTTT.

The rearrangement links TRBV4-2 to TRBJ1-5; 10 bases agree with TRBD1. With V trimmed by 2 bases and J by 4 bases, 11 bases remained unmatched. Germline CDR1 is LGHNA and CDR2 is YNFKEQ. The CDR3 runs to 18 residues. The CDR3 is CASSQMTPGQGSNQPQHF. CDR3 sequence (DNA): TGTGCCAGCAGCCAAATGACGCCGGGACAGGGGAGTAATCAGCCCCAGCATTTT.

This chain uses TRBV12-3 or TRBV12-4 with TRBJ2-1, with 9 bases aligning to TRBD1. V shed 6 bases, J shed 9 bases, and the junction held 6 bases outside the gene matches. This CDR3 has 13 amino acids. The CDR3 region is CASSSGTGIEQFF. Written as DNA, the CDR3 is TGTGCCAGCAGCTCCGGGACAGGGATTGAGCAGTTCTTC.

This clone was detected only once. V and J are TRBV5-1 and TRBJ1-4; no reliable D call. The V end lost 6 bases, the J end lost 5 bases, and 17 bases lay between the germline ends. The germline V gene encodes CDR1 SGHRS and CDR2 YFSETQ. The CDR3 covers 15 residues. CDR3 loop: CASTLSGRANEKLFF. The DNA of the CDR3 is TGCGCCAGCACCCTTTCTGGACGGGCGAATGAAAAACTGTTTTTT.

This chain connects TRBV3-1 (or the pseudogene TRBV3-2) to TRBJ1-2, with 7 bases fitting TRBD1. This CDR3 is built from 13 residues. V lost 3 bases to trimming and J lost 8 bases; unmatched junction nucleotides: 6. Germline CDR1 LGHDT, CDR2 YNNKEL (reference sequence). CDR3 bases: TGTGCCAGCAGCCATACAGGGGAGGGCGGCTACACCTTC. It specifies CASSHTGEGGYTF.

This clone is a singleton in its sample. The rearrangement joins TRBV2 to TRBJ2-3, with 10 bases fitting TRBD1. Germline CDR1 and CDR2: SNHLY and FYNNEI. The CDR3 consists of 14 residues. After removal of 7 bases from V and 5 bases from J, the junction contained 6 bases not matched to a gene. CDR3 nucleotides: TGTGCCAGCATGGACAGGGGGTTGAGAGATACGCAGTATTTT. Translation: CASMDRGLRDTQYF.

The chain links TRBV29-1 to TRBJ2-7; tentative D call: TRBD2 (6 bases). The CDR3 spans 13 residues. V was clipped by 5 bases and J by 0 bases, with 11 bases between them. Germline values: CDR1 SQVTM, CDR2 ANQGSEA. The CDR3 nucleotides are TGCAGCGTTCAGCGGGCTGGCTCCTACGAGCAGTACTTC. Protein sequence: CSVQRAGSYEQYF.

CDR3 region: CASSSLAGGETQYF. The CDR3 DNA reads as TGTGCCAGCAGCTCACTAGCGGGAGGGGAGACCCAGTACTTC. This sequence joins TRBV7-3 and TRBJ2-5; TRBD2 matches 13 bases. Germline loops: CDR1 SGHTA, CDR2 FQGTGA. The CDR3 sequence is 14 residues long. V lost 4 bases to trimming and J lost 5 bases; unmatched junction nucleotides: 1.

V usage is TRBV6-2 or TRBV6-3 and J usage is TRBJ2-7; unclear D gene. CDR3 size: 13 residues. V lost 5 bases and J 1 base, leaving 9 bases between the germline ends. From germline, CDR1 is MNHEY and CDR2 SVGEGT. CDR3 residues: CASSIGESYEQYF. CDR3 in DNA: TGTGCCAGCAGTATCGGCGAATCCTACGAGCAGTACTTC.

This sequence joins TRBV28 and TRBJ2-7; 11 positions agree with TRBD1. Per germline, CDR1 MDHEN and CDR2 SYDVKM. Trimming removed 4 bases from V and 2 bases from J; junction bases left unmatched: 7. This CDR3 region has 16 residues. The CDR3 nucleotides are TGTGCCAGCAGTTCTATGGGGACAGGGGGAACCTACGAGCAGTACTTC. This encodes CASSSMGTGGTYEQYF. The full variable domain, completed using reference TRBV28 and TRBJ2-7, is DVKVTQSSRYLVKRTGEKVFLECVQDMDHENMFWYRQDPGLGLRLIYFSYDVKMKEKGDIPEGYSVSREKKERFSLILESASTNQTSMYLCASSSMGTGGTYEQYFGPGTRLTVT.

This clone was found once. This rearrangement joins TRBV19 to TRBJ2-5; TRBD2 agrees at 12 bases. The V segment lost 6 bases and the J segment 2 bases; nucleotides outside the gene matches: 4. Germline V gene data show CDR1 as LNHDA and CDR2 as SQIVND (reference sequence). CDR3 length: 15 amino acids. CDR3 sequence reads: CASRLAGGGQETQYF. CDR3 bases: TGTGCCAGTAGACTAGCGGGAGGAGGTCAAGAGACCCAGTACTTC.

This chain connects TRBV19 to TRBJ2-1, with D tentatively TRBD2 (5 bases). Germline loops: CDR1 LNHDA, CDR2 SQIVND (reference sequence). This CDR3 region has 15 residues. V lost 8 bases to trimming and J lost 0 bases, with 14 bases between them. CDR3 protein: CASRGQRSSYNEQFF. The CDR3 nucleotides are TGTGCCAGTCGAGGGCAGCGGTCCTCCTACAATGAGCAGTTCTTC.

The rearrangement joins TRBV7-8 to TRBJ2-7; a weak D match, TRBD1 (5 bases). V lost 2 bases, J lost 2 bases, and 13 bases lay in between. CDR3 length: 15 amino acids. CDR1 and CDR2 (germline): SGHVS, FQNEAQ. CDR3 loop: CASSLRQGVTYEQYF. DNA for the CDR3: TGTGCCAGCAGCTTACGTCAAGGGGTAACCTACGAGCAGTACTTC.

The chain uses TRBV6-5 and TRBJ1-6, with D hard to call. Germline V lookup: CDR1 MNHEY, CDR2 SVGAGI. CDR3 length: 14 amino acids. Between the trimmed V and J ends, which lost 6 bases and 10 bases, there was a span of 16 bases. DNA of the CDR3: TGTGCCAGCAGCCACGACATCTCCAGGTCACCCCTCCACTTT. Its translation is CASSHDISRSPLHF.

The CDR3 is CASGTGAYEQYF. CDR3 sequence (DNA): TGTGCCAGCGGGACGGGGGCCTACGAGCAGTACTTC. V gene TRBV28 combines with J gene TRBJ2-7; perhaps TRBD2 as D (6 bases). V was clipped by 8 bases and J by 2 bases, with 10 bases between them. Germline V gene data show CDR1 as MDHEN and CDR2 as SYDVKM. This CDR3 has 12 amino acids. Full variable domain (outside the CDR3, taken from reference TRBV28 and TRBJ2-7): DVKVTQSSRYLVKRTGEKVFLECVQDMDHENMFWYRQDPGLGLRLIYFSYDVKMKEKGDIPEGYSVSREKKERFSLILESASTNQTSMYLCASGTGAYEQYFGPGTRLTVT.